Shown below are 12 T cell receptor beta chains from a single sample sequenced in a study of T cell responses to AZD1222 COVID-19 vaccine. TCRdb's copy holds only in-frame clones and misses some; the assay was immunoSEQ multiplex PCR. The sample holds about 130,000 clones, about 93% seen once. The material was peripheral blood, obtained on day 0 of AZD1222 vaccination. These receptors all come from an adult in good health.

The chain has TRBV6-6 and TRBJ1-1, with 11 bases aligning to TRBD1. CDR1 is MNHNY, CDR2 SVGAGI, per germline (reference sequence). V shed 5 bases, J shed 7 bases, and the junction held 9 bases outside the gene matches. The CDR3 loop spans 15 amino acids. The DNA for the CDR3 is TGTGCCAGCAGTCCTATACCGGGACAGGGGGTTGAAGCTTTCTTT. This encodes CASSPIPGQGVEAFF.

This sequence joins TRBV7-8 and TRBJ2-7; 7 nucleotides match TRBD1. Germline values: CDR1 SGHVS, CDR2 FQNEAQ. J lost 2 bases, V lost 2 bases, and 15 bases had no gene match. The CDR3 sequence is 18 residues long. The CDR3 nucleotides are TGTGCCAGCAGCTTACAGGGACGCCAGGGGGATAGAACCTACGAGCAGTACTTC. The encoded protein is CASSLQGRQGDRTYEQYF.

J is TRBJ1-4 and V is TRBV27; D gene ambiguous. Germline lookup yields CDR1 MNHEY and CDR2 SMNVEV (reference sequence). This CDR3 has 16 residues. The V end lost 5 bases, the J end lost 3 bases, and 16 bases lay between the germline ends. Here the CDR3 DNA reads TGTGCCAGCAGTCCCATGTCGTGGGAGCCTAATGAAAAACTGTTTTTT. It codes for CASSPMSWEPNEKLFF.

The gene calls are TRBV4-2 and TRBJ2-1; perhaps TRBD2 as D (6 bases). The germline V gene encodes CDR1 LGHNA and CDR2 YNFKEQ. Trimming shortened V by 0 bases and J by 3 bases, and 12 bases separated the two germline ends. The CDR3 consists of 16 residues. This chain's CDR3 is CASSQDMEGLYNEQFF. The DNA of the CDR3 is TGTGCCAGCAGCCAAGATATGGAGGGACTCTACAATGAGCAGTTCTTC.

This clone was observed a single time. The chain joins TRBV3-1 (or the pseudogene TRBV3-2) to TRBJ1-3, with D possibly being TRBD1 (6 bases). Trimming removed 5 bases at V and 4 bases at J, with 12 bases between. Per germline, CDR1 LGHDT and CDR2 YNNKEL (reference sequence). The CDR3 is 14 amino acids. The CDR3 is CASSYRDKGNTIYF. The CDR3 nucleotides are TGTGCCAGCAGCTACCGGGACAAAGGAAACACCATATATTTT.

This chain joins TRBV30 and TRBJ2-1, with D possibly matching TRBD1 (5 bases). CDR1 is GTSNPN and CDR2 is SVGIG in the germline V gene (reference sequence). V lost 5 bases, J lost 5 bases, and 13 bases lay in between. The CDR3 loop spans 13 amino acids. The CDR3 coding sequence is TGTGCCTGGGACCCAGCAGGGCACAATGAGCAGTTCTTC. As protein: CAWDPAGHNEQFF.

Here the CDR3 DNA reads TGTGCCAGCAGTGAAGGCCTATGGCGAAATCAGCCCCAGCATTTT. Its translation is CASSEGLWRNQPQHF. The chain is built from TRBV6-1 and TRBJ1-5; no definite D call. Germline CDR1 reads MNHNS; CDR2 reads SASEGT. This CDR3 has 15 residues. Trimming removed 1 base at V and 4 bases at J, with 11 bases between.

The chain couples TRBV19 to TRBJ1-2; 7 nucleotides line up with TRBD1. V trimming: 6 bases; J trimming: 5 bases; junction bases outside the gene matches: 9. The CDR3 sequence is 14 residues long. CDR1 is LNHDA and CDR2 is SQIVND in the germline V gene (reference sequence). The CDR3 bases are TGTGCCAGTAGGGGACAGAGCCTTACTTATGGCTACACCTTC. Amino acid sequence: CASRGQSLTYGYTF.

CDR3 sequence reads: CASSLGSLWGGATNEKLFF. The DNA of the CDR3 is TGTGCCAGCAGCTTAGGGTCGCTTTGGGGGGGAGCAACTAATGAAAAACTGTTTTTT. V and J are TRBV7-9 and TRBJ1-4, with TRBD1 as a possible D gene (5 bases). CDR3 length equals 19 residues. CDR1 and CDR2 from the germline V gene are SEHNR and FQNEAQ (reference sequence). Trimming took off 1 base at V and 0 bases at J, with 18 bases between the two ends.

This chain connects TRBV5-1 to TRBJ2-7, with 7 bases aligning to TRBD2. Looked up from germline, CDR1 is SGHRS and CDR2 is YFSETQ. The CDR3 is 13 residues long. V trimming: 3 bases; J trimming: 6 bases; junction bases outside the gene matches: 6. The CDR3 DNA follows: TGCGCCAGCAGCTGGGGAGGGGAGGGCGAGCAGTACTTC. Translating it yields CASSWGGEGEQYF. Supplemented by reference TRBV5-1 and TRBJ2-7, the full variable domain reads KAGVTQTPRYLIKTRGQQVTLSCSPISGHRSVSWYQQTPGQGLQFLFEYFSETQRNKGNFPGRFSGRQFSNSRSEMNVSTLELGDSALYLCASSWGGEGEQYFGPGTRLTVT.

The chain links TRBV27 to TRBJ2-1; possibly TRBD2 for D (6 bases). The CDR3 length is 14 residues. From germline, CDR1 is MNHEY and CDR2 SMNVEV (reference sequence). V gave up 6 bases and J gave up 4 bases, with 13 bases separating them. The CDR3 DNA reads TGTGCCAGCAGGACACTGGCGGGGTACAATGAGCAGTTCTTC. Translation: CASRTLAGYNEQFF.

V and J are TRBV29-1 and TRBJ2-1; D is unclear. Between the trimmed V and J ends, which lost 0 bases and 10 bases, there was a span of 10 bases. Germline V gene lookup returns CDR1 SQVTM and CDR2 ANQGSEA. There are 12 residues in the CDR3. This chain's CDR3 is CSVEDPRDEQFF. CDR3 sequence (DNA): TGCAGCGTTGAAGATCCCCGAGACGAGCAGTTCTTC.